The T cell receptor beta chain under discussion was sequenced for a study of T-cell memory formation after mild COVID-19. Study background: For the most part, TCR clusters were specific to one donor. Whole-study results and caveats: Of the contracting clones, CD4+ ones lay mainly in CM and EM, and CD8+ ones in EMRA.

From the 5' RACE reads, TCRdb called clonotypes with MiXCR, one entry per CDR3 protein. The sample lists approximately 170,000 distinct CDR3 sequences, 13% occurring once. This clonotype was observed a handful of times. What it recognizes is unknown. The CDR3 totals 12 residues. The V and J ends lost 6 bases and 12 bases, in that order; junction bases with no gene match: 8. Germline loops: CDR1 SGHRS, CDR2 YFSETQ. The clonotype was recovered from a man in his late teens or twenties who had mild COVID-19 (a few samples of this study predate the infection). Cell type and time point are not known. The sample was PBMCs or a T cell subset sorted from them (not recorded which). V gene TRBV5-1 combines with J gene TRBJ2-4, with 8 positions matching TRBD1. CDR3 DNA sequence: TGCGCCAGCAAGCTCGACAGGGGTACTCAGTACTTC. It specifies CASKLDRGTQYF. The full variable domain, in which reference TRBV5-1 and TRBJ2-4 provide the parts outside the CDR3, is KAGVTQTPRYLIKTRGQQVTLSCSPISGHRSVSWYQQTPGQGLQFLFEYFSETQRNKGNFPGRFSGRQFSNSRSEMNVSTLELGDSALYLCASKLDRGTQYFGAGTRLSVL.